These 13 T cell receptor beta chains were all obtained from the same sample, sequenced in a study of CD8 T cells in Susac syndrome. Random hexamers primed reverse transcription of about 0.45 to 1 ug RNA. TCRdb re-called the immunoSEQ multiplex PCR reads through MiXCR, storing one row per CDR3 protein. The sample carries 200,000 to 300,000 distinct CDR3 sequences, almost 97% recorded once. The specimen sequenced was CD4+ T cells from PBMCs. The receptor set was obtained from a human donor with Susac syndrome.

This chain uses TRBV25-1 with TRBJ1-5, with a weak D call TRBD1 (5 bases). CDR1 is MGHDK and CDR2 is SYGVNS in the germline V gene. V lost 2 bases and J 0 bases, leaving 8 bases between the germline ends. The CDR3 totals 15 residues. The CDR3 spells CASSEGGTSNQPQHF. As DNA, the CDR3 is TGTGCCAGCAGTGAAGGAGGGACTAGCAATCAGCCCCAGCATTTT.

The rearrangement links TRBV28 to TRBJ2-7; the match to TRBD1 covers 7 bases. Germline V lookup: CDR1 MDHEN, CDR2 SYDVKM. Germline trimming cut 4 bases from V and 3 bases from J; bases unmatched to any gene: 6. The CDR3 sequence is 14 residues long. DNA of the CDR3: TGTGCCAGCAGTTACTCGGACAGGAACTACGAGCAGTACTTC. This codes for CASSYSDRNYEQYF.

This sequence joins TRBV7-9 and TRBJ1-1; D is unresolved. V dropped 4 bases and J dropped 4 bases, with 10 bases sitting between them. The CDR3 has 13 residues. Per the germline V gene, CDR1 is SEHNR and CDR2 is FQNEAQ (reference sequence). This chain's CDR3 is CASSYNQGTEAFF. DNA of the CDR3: TGTGCCAGCAGCTACAACCAAGGCACTGAAGCTTTCTTT. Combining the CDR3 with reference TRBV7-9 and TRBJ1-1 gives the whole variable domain DTGVSQNPRHKITKRGQNVTFRCDPISEHNRLYWYRQTLGQGPEFLTYFQNEAQLEKSRLLSDRFSAERPKGSFSTLEIQRTEQGDSAMYLCASSYNQGTEAFFGQGTRLTVV.

CDR3 nucleotide sequence: TGTGCCAGCAGCTCGGGGACTAGCGGGGGGGAGACCCAGTACTTC. Amino acid sequence: CASSSGTSGGETQYF. V and J are TRBV7-3 and TRBJ2-5; 15 bases match TRBD2. The J segment lost 5 bases and the V segment lost 4 bases, leaving 2 bases of the junction unmatched. Germline V CDR1 and CDR2: SGHTA, FQGTGA. CDR3 length equals 15 residues. Looking up the rest from reference TRBV7-3 and TRBJ2-5 gives the full variable domain: GAGVSQTPSNKVTEKGKYVELRCDPISGHTALYWYRQSLGQGPEFLIYFQGTGAADDSGLPNDRFFAVRPEGSVSTLKIQRTERGDSAVYLCASSSGTSGGETQYFGPGTRLLVL.

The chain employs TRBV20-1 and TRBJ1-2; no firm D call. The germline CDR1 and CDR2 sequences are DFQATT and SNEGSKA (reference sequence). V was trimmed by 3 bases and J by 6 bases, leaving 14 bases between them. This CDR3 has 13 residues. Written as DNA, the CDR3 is TGCAGTGCTAGCCGGGGTAGGGATGATGGCTACACCTTC. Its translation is CSASRGRDDGYTF.

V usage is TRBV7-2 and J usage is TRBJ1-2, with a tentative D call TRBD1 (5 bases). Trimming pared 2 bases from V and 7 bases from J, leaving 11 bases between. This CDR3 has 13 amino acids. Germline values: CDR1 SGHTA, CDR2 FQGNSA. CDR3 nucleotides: TGTGCCAGCAGCTTACAGGGACGCATTGGCTACACCTTC. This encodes CASSLQGRIGYTF.

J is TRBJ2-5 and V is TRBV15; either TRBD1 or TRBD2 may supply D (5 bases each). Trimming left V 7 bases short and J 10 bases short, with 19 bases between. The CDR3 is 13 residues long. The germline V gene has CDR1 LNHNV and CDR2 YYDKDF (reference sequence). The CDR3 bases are TGTGCCACCACCTGGGACCAAGGATATGGCCAGTACTTC. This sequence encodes CATTWDQGYGQYF.

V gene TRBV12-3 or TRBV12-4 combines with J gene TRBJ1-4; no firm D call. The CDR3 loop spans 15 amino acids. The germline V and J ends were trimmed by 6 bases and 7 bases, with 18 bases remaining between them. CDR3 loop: CASSAAVGTGEKLFF. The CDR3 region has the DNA TGTGCCAGCAGCGCCGCCGTCGGAACTGGTGAAAAACTGTTTTTT.

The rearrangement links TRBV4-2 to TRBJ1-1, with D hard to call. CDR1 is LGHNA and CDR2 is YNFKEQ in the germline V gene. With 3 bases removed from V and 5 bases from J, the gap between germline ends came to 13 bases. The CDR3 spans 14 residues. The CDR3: CASSHTPPETEAFF. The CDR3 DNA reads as TGTGCCAGCAGCCATACTCCCCCTGAAACTGAAGCTTTCTTT.

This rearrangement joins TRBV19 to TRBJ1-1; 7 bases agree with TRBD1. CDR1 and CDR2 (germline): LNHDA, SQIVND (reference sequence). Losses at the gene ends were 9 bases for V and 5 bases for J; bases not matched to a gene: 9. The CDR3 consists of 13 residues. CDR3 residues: CASGRQGGTEAFF. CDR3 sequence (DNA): TGTGCCAGCGGGCGACAGGGCGGGACTGAAGCTTTCTTT. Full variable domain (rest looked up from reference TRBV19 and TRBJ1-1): DGGITQSPKYLFRKEGQNVTLSCEQNLNHDAMYWYRQDPGQGLRLIYYSQIVNDFQKGDIAEGYSVSREKKESFPLTVTSAQKNPTAFYLCASGRQGGTEAFFGQGTRLTVV.

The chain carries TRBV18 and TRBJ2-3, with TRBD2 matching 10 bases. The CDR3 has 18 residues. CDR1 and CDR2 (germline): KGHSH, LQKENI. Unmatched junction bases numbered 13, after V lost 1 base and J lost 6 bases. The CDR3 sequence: CASSPRTGLAGERDTQYF. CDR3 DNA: TGTGCCAGCTCACCACGGACAGGGCTAGCGGGAGAACGTGATACGCAGTATTTT. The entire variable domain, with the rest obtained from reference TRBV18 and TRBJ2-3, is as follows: NAGVMQNPRHLVRRRGQEARLRCSPMKGHSHVYWYRQLPEEGLKFMVYLQKENIIDESGMPKERFSAEFPKEGPSILRIQQVVRGDSAAYFCASSPRTGLAGERDTQYFGPGTRLTVL.

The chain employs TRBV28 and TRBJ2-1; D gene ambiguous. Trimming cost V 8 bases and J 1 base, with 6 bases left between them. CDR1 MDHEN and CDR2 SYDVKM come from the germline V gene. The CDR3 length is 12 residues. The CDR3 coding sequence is TGTGCCAGCTGGAAGTCCTACAATGAGCAGTTCTTC. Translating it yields CASWKSYNEQFF.

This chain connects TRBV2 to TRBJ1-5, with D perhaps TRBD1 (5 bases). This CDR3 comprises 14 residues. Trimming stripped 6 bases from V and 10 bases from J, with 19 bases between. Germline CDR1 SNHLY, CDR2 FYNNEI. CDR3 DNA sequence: TGTGCCAGCAGGACGGACACCGCGGGGGGACCCCAGCATTTT. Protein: CASRTDTAGGPQHF. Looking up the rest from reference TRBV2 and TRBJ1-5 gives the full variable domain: EPEVTQTPSHQVTQMGQEVILRCVPISNHLYFYWYRQILGQKVEFLVSFYNNEISEKSEIFDDQFSVERPDGSNFTLKIRSTKLEDSAMYFCASRTDTAGGPQHFGDGTRLSIL.